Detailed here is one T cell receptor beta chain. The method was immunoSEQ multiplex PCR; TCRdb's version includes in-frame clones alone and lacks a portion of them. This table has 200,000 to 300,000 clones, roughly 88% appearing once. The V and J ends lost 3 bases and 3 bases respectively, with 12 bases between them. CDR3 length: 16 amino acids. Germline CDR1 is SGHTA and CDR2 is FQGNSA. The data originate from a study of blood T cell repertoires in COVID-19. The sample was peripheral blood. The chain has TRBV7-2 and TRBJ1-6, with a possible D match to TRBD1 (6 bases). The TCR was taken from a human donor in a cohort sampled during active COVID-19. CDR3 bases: TGTGCCAGCAGCTTCGCCCAGGGGCTCTATAATTCACCCCTCCACTTT. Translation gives CASSFAQGLYNSPLHF.